The 4 T cell receptor beta chains below all came from one sample that was sequenced in a study of shared clonotypes between healthy human individuals. Assay: immunoSEQ multiplex PCR; the TCRdb copy retains only in-frame clones and omits some. Of some 2,100,000 clones listed, under 97% were seen once; the top ten hold around 0.13%. The sequencing sample was made of naive CD4+ T cells sorted from blood. Sample subset: CD45RA+ positively selected. These receptors all come from a man aged 18 to 29 in good health.

The V and J genes are TRBV7-6 and TRBJ2-5; D may be TRBD2 (7 bases). In germline, CDR1 is SGHVS, CDR2 FNYEAQ. This CDR3 spans 15 amino acids. The V and J ends lost 4 bases and 5 bases respectively, with 17 bases between them. In nucleotides, the CDR3 is TGTGCCAGCAGCTCAGGCTTCGGGGGGCGTGAGACCCAGTACTTC. Translation: CASSSGFGGRETQYF.

The rearrangement uses TRBV5-1 and TRBJ2-3, with D possibly TRBD2 on 6 matching bases. The germline V gene encodes CDR1 SGHRS and CDR2 YFSETQ. The CDR3 length is 16 residues. V was cut by 2 bases and J by 1 base, with 14 bases left in between. CDR3 amino acids: CASSLEEGGGTDTQYF. The CDR3 DNA reads as TGCGCCAGCAGCTTAGAGGAGGGAGGTGGCACAGATACGCAGTATTTT.

This clone was detected once. Other DNA sequences in this specimen translate into the identical CDR3. This chain connects TRBV5-1 to TRBJ1-2, with TRBD1 matching over 9 bases. The V and J ends lost 4 bases and 3 bases, in that order; junction bases with no gene match: 4. The CDR3 is 14 amino acids. Germline-derived CDR1 and CDR2 are SGHRS and YFSETQ. The CDR3 DNA reads TGCGCCAGCAGCGCCGGGACAGGGTACTATGGCTACACCTTC. It is translated as CASSAGTGYYGYTF.

V is TRBV6-1 and J is TRBJ2-3; TRBD2 matches 12 bases. CDR1 is MNHNS and CDR2 is SASEGT in the germline V gene. The CDR3 loop spans 18 amino acids. V dropped 4 bases and J dropped 5; count of bases not matched to a gene: 13. CDR3 nucleotide sequence: TGTGCCAGCAGTGCTCCCCTCGGACTAGCGGGGAAGGGAGATACGCAGTATTTT. Translating gives CASSAPLGLAGKGDTQYF.